These T cell receptor beta chains were read from a single sample in a study of shared clonotypes between healthy human individuals. Profiling relied on immunoSEQ multiplex PCR, and the TCRdb table lists in-frame clones only, not all of them. The sample shows about a million clones, 60% to 80% of them seen only once. The sample consisted of memory CD4+ T cells sorted from blood. All receptors derive from a man between 18 and 35 years old in good health. Both conserved end residues are part of each CDR3. A D gene is named only where the DNA matches it firmly. Not all rows give a size; the values are once, few, many and, for expanded clones, a class.

J,V,D,size,DNA,CDR3
TRBJ1-1,TRBV6-5,.,once,TGTGCCAGCATCGACGCGGGCGCACAGAACACTGAAGCTTTCTTT,CASIDAGAQNTEAFF
TRBJ2-1,TRBV15,.,few,TGTGCCACCAGGCTGGGGAAGGGGCGGATGAGGGAGTTCTTC,CATRLGKGRMREFF
TRBJ2-1,TRBV15,TRBD2,many,TGTGCCACCAGCAGCTTCGGGGGGAATGAGCAGTTCTTC,CATSSFGGNEQFF
TRBJ2-2,TRBV19,.,once,TGTGCCACCGGCACCGGGACCCTCGTCGCCGGGGAGCTGTTTTTT,CATGTGTLVAGELFF
TRBJ2-1,TRBV28,.,.,TGTGCCAGCAGTTCGGGACCCTCCTACAATGAGCAGTTCTTC,CASSSGPSYNEQFF
TRBJ2-3,TRBV11-2,TRBD2,.,TGTGCCAGCAGCTTAAATCTGGGCGGGAGTGGAAATACGCAGTATTTT,CASSLNLGGSGNTQYF
TRBJ1-2,TRBV6-1,.,once,TGTGCCAGCAGTGAATCAGATTTTAACTATGGCTACACCTTC,CASSESDFNYGYTF
TRBJ2-7,TRBV2,.,.,TGTGCCAGCAGTATCCGGGACGGACCTTACTTC,CASSIRDGPYF
TRBJ2-3,TRBV15,TRBD1,.,TGTGCCACCAGTGACCAGGGGGCAACAGATACGCAGTATTTT,CATSDQGATDTQYF
TRBJ2-1,TRBV5-6,.,.,TGTGCCAGCAGCCGCCGGCAGGGTCGATACAATGAGCAGTTCTTC,CASSRRQGRYNEQFF
TRBJ1-1,TRBV19,TRBD1,.,TGTGCCAGTAGCCGGACAGGGGAAGCTTTCTTT,CASSRTGEAFF
TRBJ2-3,TRBV5-6,TRBD2,.,TGTGCCAGCAGCGGACTAGTATTATCAGATACGCAGTATTTT,CASSGLVLSDTQYF
TRBJ2-1,TRBV21-1,.,.,TGTGCCAGCAGGACAGGAAGCTCCTACAATGAGCAGTTCTTC,CASRTGSSYNEQFF
TRBJ1-3,TRBV7-9,.,few,TGTGCCAGCAGCTCTGGAAACACCATATATTTT,CASSSGNTIYF
TRBJ2-5,TRBV30,.,.,TGTGCCTGGCAACGGGAGACCCAGTACTTC,CAWQRETQYF
TRBJ2-7,TRBV18,.,.,TGTGCCAGCTCTCAGGGTAGAGCCTACGAGCAGTACTTC,CASSQGRAYEQYF
TRBJ2-3,TRBV6-1,TRBD1,.,TGTGCCAGCAGCCCCGACAGGGGCGGAACAGATACGCAGTATTTT,CASSPDRGGTDTQYF
TRBJ2-7,TRBV19,TRBD2,.,TGTGCCAGTAGCATAACCCCTCGAGCGGGAGTCGCCTACGAGCAGTACTTC,CASSITPRAGVAYEQYF
TRBJ1-1,TRBV6-1,.,.,TGTGCCAGCAGTGAACATGTTATGAGGGCCACTGAAGCTTTCTTT,CASSEHVMRATEAFF
TRBJ2-7,TRBV19,TRBD1,few,TGTGCCAGTAGACCTGACAGGGCCAACGAGCAGTACTTC,CASRPDRANEQYF
TRBJ2-2,TRBV5-1,TRBD2,.,TGCGCCAGCATGCCGGGACTAGCGGGAGGCACCGGGGAGCTGTTTTTT,CASMPGLAGGTGELFF